Below are 18 T cell receptor beta chains sequenced from a single sample in a study of human T cells and chemical hapten exposure. TCRdb reprocessed the RACE reads with MiXCR, giving one entry per CDR3 protein. The sample records roughly 100,000 distinct CDR3 sequences, less than 35% being singletons. Time point in this sample: patch test 3, about 24 weeks after DPC sensitization. Documented treatment: therapeutic diphenylcyclopropenone sensitization with weekly scalp DPC. The sequencing here drew on whole blood, taken in connection with sensitization to the hapten diphenylcyclopropenone (DPC). The receptors were sampled from a man aged 40-55 years with alopecia areata. Some clones in this sample may be carry-over from other donors' samples.

The J gene is TRBJ2-4, the V gene TRBV20-1; no clear D gene. This CDR3 comprises 14 residues. Trimming took 3 bases from V and 4 from J, leaving 13 bases between them. Germline V gene data show CDR1 as DFQATT and CDR2 as SNEGSKA (reference sequence). CDR3 sequence: CSASPLLGKNIQYF. The CDR3 DNA reads TGCAGTGCTAGTCCTCTATTGGGGAAAAACATTCAGTACTTC.

J is TRBJ1-2 and V is TRBV29-1, with TRBD1 matching 12 bases. CDR1 is SQVTM, CDR2 ANQGSEA, per germline. The CDR3 consists of 18 residues. The J segment lost 3 bases and the V segment lost 2 bases, leaving 13 bases of the junction unmatched. The CDR3 DNA is TGCAGCGTTGAACATTCGGGACAGGGGGCTTTTTCCTACTATGGCTACACCTTC. It is translated as CSVEHSGQGAFSYYGYTF. The full variable domain, completed using reference TRBV29-1 and TRBJ1-2, is SAVISQKPSRDICQRGTSLTIQCQVDSQVTMMFWYRQQPGQSLTLIATANQGSEATYESGFVIDKFPISRPNLTFSTLTVSNMSPEDSSIYLCSVEHSGQGAFSYYGYTFGSGTRLTVV.

This clonotype was seen more than once but under ten times. The chain combines TRBV11-2 with TRBJ2-6; tentatively, D is TRBD1 or TRBD2 (5 bases each). The CDR3 covers 15 residues. Germline CDR1 SGHAT, CDR2 FQNNGV. V was cut by 4 bases and J by 1 base, with 8 bases left in between. CDR3 in amino acids: CASSSGTSGANVLTF. Here the CDR3 DNA reads TGTGCCAGCAGCTCAGGGACGTCTGGGGCCAACGTCCTGACTTTC.

This rearrangement joins TRBV20-1 to TRBJ2-7; 10 nucleotides align to TRBD2. The CDR3 sequence is 15 residues long. Germline V gene lookup returns CDR1 DFQATT and CDR2 SNEGSKA (reference sequence). With 3 bases clipped from V and 1 base from J, the junction kept 6 bases outside the gene matches. Here the CDR3 reads CSAREREGVSYEQYV. In nucleotides, the CDR3 is TGCAGTGCTAGGGAGCGGGAGGGTGTTTCCTACGAGCAGTACGTC.

This clonotype was seen more than once but under ten times. This sequence joins TRBV29-1 and TRBJ2-2; 8 bases match TRBD1. V trimming: 7 bases; J trimming: 2 bases; junction bases outside the gene matches: 6. The CDR3 consists of 14 residues. CDR1 and CDR2 from the germline V gene are SQVTM and ANQGSEA. DNA for the CDR3: TGCAGCGCCGGACAGGGAGTTAACACCGGGGAGCTGTTTTTT. Its translation is CSAGQGVNTGELFF.

This chain links TRBV28 with TRBJ2-3, with 8 bases lining up with TRBD1. Germline V gives CDR1 MDHEN, CDR2 SYDVKM. The CDR3 extends over 17 amino acids. Losses at the gene ends were 8 bases for V and 6 bases for J; bases not matched to a gene: 19. The CDR3 bases are TGTGCCAGCCGGTCATCCCCTTGGACAGGGTCCCCTGATACGCAGTATTTT. Its translation is CASRSSPWTGSPDTQYF.

This rearrangement joins TRBV3-1 to TRBJ2-3; D unclear. V lost 2 bases, J lost 2 bases, and 5 bases lay in between. The germline V gene has CDR1 LGHDT and CDR2 YNNKEL (reference sequence). This CDR3 contains 13 residues. The CDR3: CASSQINTDTQYF. The CDR3 nucleotides are TGTGCCAGCAGCCAAATTAACACAGATACGCAGTATTTT.

The CDR3 nucleotides are TGTGCCAGCAGTTGGACTAGCCCAGATACGCAGTATTTT. Residues: CASSWTSPDTQYF. The chain recombines TRBV12-3 or TRBV12-4 with TRBJ2-3; 8 positions match TRBD2. J gave up 4 bases and V 4 bases, and 1 base lay outside the gene matches. The length of the CDR3 is 13 residues.

This clonotype came up a few times. The V gene is TRBV7-9, the J gene TRBJ2-5; 8 positions agree with TRBD2. CDR1 and CDR2 (germline): SEHNR, FQNEAQ (reference sequence). The CDR3 is made up of 19 amino acids. V gave up 0 bases and J gave up 6 bases; unmatched junction bases: 18. CDR3 protein: CASSLATLGLESAGKTQYF. In DNA form, the CDR3 reads TGTGCCAGCAGCTTAGCGACGTTGGGACTAGAAAGCGCTGGAAAGACCCAGTACTTC.

This chain links TRBV20-1 with TRBJ1-3; no definite D call. Deletions cut 2 bases from V and 0 bases from J, with 8 bases between. CDR1 DFQATT and CDR2 SNEGSKA come from the germline V gene (reference sequence). This CDR3 has 14 residues. As DNA, the CDR3 is TGCAGTGCTAGAAAGGAGAGCTCTGGAAACACCATATATTTT. Its protein is CSARKESSGNTIYF.

This chain connects TRBV7-2 to TRBJ2-5; TRBD1 aligns across 8 bases. Germline V CDR1 and CDR2: SGHTA, FQGNSA. CDR3 size: 18 residues. The V segment lost 1 base and the J segment 5 bases; nucleotides outside the gene matches: 15. The CDR3: CASSLEGMRTGWMETQYF. In nucleotides, the CDR3 is TGTGCCAGCAGCTTAGAAGGGATGCGGACAGGGTGGATGGAGACCCAGTACTTC.

This clonotype came up a few times. The genes are TRBV4-3 and TRBJ2-1; the match to TRBD2 covers 9 bases. J lost 5 bases, V lost 4 bases, and 9 bases had no gene match. CDR1 LGHNA and CDR2 YSLEER come from the germline V gene. This CDR3 comprises 16 residues. CDR3 DNA: TGCGCCAGCAGCCGGAGAGTAGCGGGAGCTAACAATGAGCAGTTCTTC. The encoded protein is CASSRRVAGANNEQFF.

V is TRBV7-3 and J is TRBJ2-1; D remains unclear. CDR3 length: 13 amino acids. V was cut by 4 bases and J by 6 bases, with 10 bases left in between. Germline V CDR1 and CDR2: SGHTA, FQGTGA. CDR3 sequence reads: CASSSEYSNEQFF. In DNA form, the CDR3 reads TGTGCCAGCAGCTCGGAATACTCCAATGAGCAGTTCTTC.

This clonotype was counted only a few times. J is TRBJ2-5 and V is TRBV5-1; 7 bases are shared with TRBD1. The CDR3 spans 14 residues. Looked up from germline, CDR1 is SGHRS and CDR2 is YFSETQ. With 4 bases clipped from V and 5 bases from J, the junction kept 8 bases outside the gene matches. The CDR3 here is CASSPEGAWETQYF. The DNA of the CDR3 is TGCGCCAGCAGCCCAGAGGGGGCTTGGGAGACCCAGTACTTC.

The CDR3, as DNA: TGTGCCAGCAGTTACTCGCCCGTTGAGACGGTGAACACTGAAGCTTTCTTT. Its translation: CASSYSPVETVNTEAFF. The V call is TRBV6-6, the J call TRBJ1-1, with no clear D. V gave up 0 bases and J gave up 0 bases, with 14 bases separating them. The length of the CDR3 is 17 residues. The germline gives CDR1 MNHNY, CDR2 SVGAGI (reference sequence).

This clonotype was counted only a few times. The chain has TRBV29-1 and TRBJ1-3; TRBD1 is a possible D gene (5 bases). CDR1 and CDR2 from the germline V gene are SQVTM and ANQGSEA. The CDR3 loop spans 14 amino acids. The CDR3 DNA reads as TGCAGTGTTATGGGGACGCAGAGGGGAAACACCATATATTTT. Amino acids: CSVMGTQRGNTIYF.

This clonotype was picked up a small number of times. V is TRBV5-3 and J is TRBJ1-5, with D perhaps matching TRBD1 (6 bases). TRBV5-3 is assigned to the ORF class and has an uncertain function. The CDR3 is 16 amino acids. V lost 4 bases to trimming and J lost 5 bases, with 19 bases between them. The CDR3 region is CARSPPLTGTHQPQHF. The CDR3, as DNA: TGTGCCAGAAGCCCCCCCCTTACAGGGACGCATCAGCCCCAGCATTTT.

The sample holds a few counts of this clonotype. The V gene is TRBV7-2, the J gene TRBJ2-4; 9 nucleotides line up with TRBD2. Trimming at V came to 3 bases and at J to 6 bases, leaving 0 bases not matched to a gene. The CDR3 has 13 residues. The germline V gene has CDR1 SGHTA and CDR2 FQGNSA. The DNA for the CDR3 is TGTGCCAGCAGCTTTAGCGGGGGAAACATTCAGTACTTC. Protein sequence: CASSFSGGNIQYF. Full variable domain (missing parts from reference TRBV7-2 and TRBJ2-4): GAGVSQSPSNKVTEKGKDVELRCDPISGHTALYWYRQSLGQGLEFLIYFQGNSAPDKSGLPSDRFSAERTGGSVSTLTIQRTQQEDSAVYLCASSFSGGNIQYFGAGTRLSVL.